This entry concerns a single T cell receptor (beta chain). As processed by the authors: It was from reference gene primer amplification that nucleated cell counts were estimated. Sequenced by immunoSEQ multiplex PCR; TCRdb stores in-frame clones only, minus some. Clonal size and the V and J genes are those of that table, whereas D and trimming came from the DNA. Of 100,000 to 150,000 clones listed, around 70% were seen once; the top ten hold 5.5%. The sample belongs to a study of blood T cell repertoires in COVID-19. Study background: Italy, Spain and the United States were the sources of the convalescent and acute COVID-19 samples. T cells, B-cell-depleted T cells, or PBMCs provided the cDNA or gDNA that served as material.

The V gene lost 1 base and the J gene lost 10 bases, with 20 bases spanning the gap. The CDR3 length is 16 residues. Germline CDR1 is LNHDA and CDR2 is SQIVND (reference sequence). This clonotype was obtained from a man between 60 and 70 years old with acute or convalescent COVID-19. The chain employs TRBV19 and TRBJ2-4; D perhaps matches TRBD1 (7 bases). The specimen sequenced was peripheral blood. The CDR3 region is CASSIARTGPEGIQYF. CDR3 DNA: TGTGCCAGTAGTATAGCTCGGACAGGCCCGGAGGGAATTCAGTACTTC.